This TCR beta chain was identified during a study of T cell responses to AZD1222 COVID-19 vaccine. A remark on this clone: The antigen is unknown.

TCRdb's table, derived via immunoSEQ multiplex PCR, lists solely in-frame clones and lacks some. Of under 110,000 clones in the sample, around 87% were seen once. Study-wide points: Every sample of the repertoires postdated the peak T cell response.

The CDR3 extends over 17 amino acids. The V gene's germline CDR1 is SGHTA and CDR2 FQGNSA. V lost 4 bases and J lost 2; bases outside the gene matches: 12. The chain is built from TRBV7-2 and TRBJ2-7, with TRBD2 matching 9 bases. The sequence was collected from an adult who received the AZD1222 COVID-19 vaccine. The sequencing here drew on peripheral blood, taken 28 days after the second AZD1222 dose. Here the CDR3 DNA reads TGTGCCAGCAGCTCTCCCTTTAGCGGGAGATCTCCCTACGAGCAGTACTTC. This encodes CASSSPFSGRSPYEQYF.